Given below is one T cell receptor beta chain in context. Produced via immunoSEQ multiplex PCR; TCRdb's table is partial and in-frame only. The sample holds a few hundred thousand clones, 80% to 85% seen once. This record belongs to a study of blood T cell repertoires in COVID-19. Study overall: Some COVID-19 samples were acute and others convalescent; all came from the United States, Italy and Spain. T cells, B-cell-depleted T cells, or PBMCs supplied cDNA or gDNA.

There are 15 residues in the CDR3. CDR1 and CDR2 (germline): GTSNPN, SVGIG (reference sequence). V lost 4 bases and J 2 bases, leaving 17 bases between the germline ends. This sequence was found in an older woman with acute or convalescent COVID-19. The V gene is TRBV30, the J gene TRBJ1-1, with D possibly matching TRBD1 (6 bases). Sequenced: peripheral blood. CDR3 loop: CAWTVWGLANTEAFF. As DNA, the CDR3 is TGTGCCTGGACGGTTTGGGGGCTAGCCAACACTGAAGCTTTCTTT.